Below, 13 T cell receptor beta chains from the same sample are listed, as sequenced in a study of T cells in Graves' hyperthyroidism and ophthalmopathy. Researchers amplified the TCR beta CDR3 regions from RNA transcripts. When the TCR CDR3 underwent first-round RT-PCR, the HTBI primer set was used. TCRdb re-called the multiplex PCR reads with MiXCR, one entry per CDR3 protein. The data show about 740,000 distinct CDR3 sequences, less than 15% seen once. Sequencing was done on a sample of blood. The receptors were sampled from a woman between 18 and 29 years old with Graves' hyperthyroidism.

The gene calls are TRBV19 and TRBJ2-7; a possible D gene is TRBD1 (6 bases). This CDR3 has 15 residues. V lost 6 bases and J lost 6, with 21 bases in between. Germline V CDR1 and CDR2: LNHDA, SQIVND (reference sequence). In DNA form, the CDR3 reads TGTGCCAGTAGCCACCCGGGACAACCGTTCCGCGAGCAGTACTTC. Encoded protein: CASSHPGQPFREQYF.

This clonotype was recorded a few times. This rearrangement joins TRBV10-2 to TRBJ2-5; 7 positions agree with TRBD2. The J segment lost 3 bases and the V segment lost 4 bases, leaving 5 bases of the junction unmatched. The length of the CDR3 is 14 residues. CDR1 and CDR2 (germline): WSHSY, SAAADI. The CDR3, as DNA: TGCGCCAGCAGTGGAGCTCTAGCGGAAGAGACCCAGTACTTC. This translates into CASSGALAEETQYF.

There are many counts of this clonotype. This sequence joins TRBV19 and TRBJ1-1; D not certain. There are 13 residues in the CDR3. V lost 3 bases, J lost 5 bases, and 10 bases lay in between. Germline CDR1 is LNHDA and CDR2 is SQIVND (reference sequence). Here the CDR3 reads CASSIGRLTEAFF. CDR3 DNA sequence: TGTGCCAGTAGTATCGGCAGACTAACTGAAGCTTTCTTT.

This clonotype came up many times. V gene TRBV11-3 combines with J gene TRBJ2-3; D may match TRBD1 or TRBD2 (6 bases each). The CDR3 is 15 amino acids. The germline V and J ends were trimmed by 5 bases and 0 bases, with 12 bases remaining between them. Per germline, CDR1 SGHNT and CDR2 YENEEA. The CDR3 loop is CASSRGTKSTDTQYF. The CDR3 region has the DNA TGTGCCAGCAGCCGGGGGACAAAAAGCACAGATACGCAGTATTTT.

This clonotype turned up a few times. The chain links TRBV20-1 to TRBJ1-2; 9 bases agree with TRBD1. CDR1 and CDR2 (germline): DFQATT, SNEGSKA (reference sequence). The junction had 5 bases not matched to a gene; V was cut back by 6 bases and J by 3 bases. The CDR3 spans 13 residues. CDR3 sequence: CSATRDRDYGYTF. The CDR3 DNA follows: TGCAGTGCCACCCGGGACAGGGACTATGGCTACACCTTC.

This clonotype was counted only a few times. The V call is TRBV2, the J call TRBJ1-5; a weak D match, TRBD1 (6 bases). V was shortened by 6 bases and J by 7 bases, with 7 bases between the two germline ends. The CDR3 has 11 amino acids. The germline gives CDR1 SNHLY, CDR2 FYNNEI. CDR3 sequence: CASRRGQPQHF. CDR3 in DNA: TGTGCCAGCAGAAGGGGGCAGCCCCAGCATTTT.

The genes are TRBV24-1 and TRBJ2-2, with D hard to call. V lost 3 bases, J lost 1 base, and 8 bases lay in between. Germline V gives CDR1 KGHDR, CDR2 SFDVKD. The CDR3 is made up of 15 amino acids. CDR3 nucleotides: TGTGCCACCAGTGATACCGGGCAGAACACCGGGGAGCTGTTTTTT. Protein product: CATSDTGQNTGELFF.

At least ten counts were recorded for this clonotype. The rearrangement uses TRBV3-1 and TRBJ2-7; TRBD2 aligns across 7 bases. The CDR3 runs 14 residues. V shed 3 bases and J 2 bases; nucleotides not matched to a gene: 4. The germline gives CDR1 LGHDT, CDR2 YNNKEL (reference sequence). Here the CDR3 reads CASSQTAGPYEQYF. CDR3 in DNA: TGTGCCAGCAGCCAGACAGCGGGGCCCTACGAGCAGTACTTC.

This clonotype has ten or more counts. The rearrangement joins TRBV28 to TRBJ2-7; tentatively, D is TRBD2 (5 bases). CDR1 is MDHEN and CDR2 is SYDVKM in the germline V gene. V lost 5 bases and J lost 6, with 17 bases in between. This CDR3 spans 14 amino acids. CDR3 region: CASSTPSHGGEQYF. The CDR3 nucleotides are TGTGCCAGCAGTACCCCAAGCCACGGAGGCGAGCAGTACTTC.

This rearrangement joins TRBV19 to TRBJ2-7, with a tentative D call TRBD2 (6 bases). The CDR3 runs to 14 residues. V was trimmed by 3 bases and J by 9 bases, leaving 18 bases between them. Germline loops: CDR1 LNHDA, CDR2 SQIVND (reference sequence). This CDR3 is CASSIGQGLSGQYF. CDR3 nucleotide sequence: TGTGCCAGTAGTATCGGGCAGGGACTTAGTGGGCAGTACTTC.

The table lists this clonotype with a few counts. The chain joins TRBV4-3 to TRBJ2-3; 12 bases match TRBD2. Germline V gives CDR1 LGHNA, CDR2 YSLEER. This CDR3 comprises 18 residues. V was clipped by 0 bases and J by 7 bases; unmatched bases: 11. The CDR3 loop is CASSQDFARTSGINTQYF. CDR3 bases: TGCGCCAGCAGCCAAGACTTTGCAAGGACTAGCGGGATAAATACGCAGTATTTT.

This clonotype was detected a few times. The chain carries TRBV5-6 and TRBJ2-4, with TRBD1 matching 9 bases. Trimming at V came to 2 bases and at J to 5 bases, leaving 5 bases not matched to a gene. The germline V gene encodes CDR1 SGHDT and CDR2 YYEEEE. CDR3 size: 15 residues. This CDR3 is CASSFDRQGENIQYF. The CDR3 nucleotides read TGTGCCAGCAGCTTCGATCGACAGGGGGAAAACATTCAGTACTTC.

This clonotype has a handful of counts. The rearrangement links TRBV7-9 to TRBJ1-1; D is unresolved. With 3 bases removed from V and 5 bases from J, the gap between germline ends came to 7 bases. The CDR3 totals 12 residues. Germline loops: CDR1 SEHNR, CDR2 FQNEAQ (reference sequence). The CDR3 sequence: CASSFKETEAFF. Here the CDR3 DNA reads TGTGCCAGCAGCTTTAAAGAGACTGAAGCTTTCTTT. Supplemented by reference TRBV7-9 and TRBJ1-1, the full variable domain reads DTGVSQNPRHKITKRGQNVTFRCDPISEHNRLYWYRQTLGQGPEFLTYFQNEAQLEKSRLLSDRFSAERPKGSFSTLEIQRTEQGDSAMYLCASSFKETEAFFGQGTRLTVV.